These T cell receptor beta chains were read from a single sample in a study of OX40 agonist ivuxolimab in advanced cancers. Profiled with immunoSEQ multiplex PCR; TCRdb holds only in-frame clones, not every one. The repertoire has around 63,000 clones, around 91% of them found once; the top ten carry about a tenth. Sequenced material: CD4+ or CD8+ T cells sorted from blood, taken in a trial of the OX40 agonist ivuxolimab. These receptors were taken from an adult with an advanced solid tumor such as melanoma, head and neck, liver or kidney cancer. The CDR3 runs from the conserved cysteine through the conserved F or W. Rows may omit the clone size; those that give it use once, few, many or a size class.

TRBV6-1	.	TRBJ2-1	CASSDASGSYNEQFF
TRBV5-1	once	TRBJ2-5	CASSLGQGEYVETQYF
TRBV5-1	.	TRBJ1-5	CASSLERGAGQPQHF
TRBV6-5	.	TRBJ2-3	CASSPLDGTDTQYF
TRBV6-5	.	TRBJ1-5	CASSPGLYSNQPQHF
TRBV2	.	TRBJ1-4	CASRQGTSNEKLFF
TRBV19	.	TRBJ2-3	CASSLGLAVSTDTQYF
TRBV4-2	.	TRBJ2-5	CASSQVGTSGAWTQYF
TRBV7-9	.	TRBJ2-4	CASSRTGMTKNIQYF
TRBV9	.	TRBJ2-7	CASSGSDRGVEQYF
TRBV4-2	.	TRBJ2-7	CASSQAGTARGYEQYF
TRBV18	.	TRBJ1-2	CASSPLAQNYGYTF
TRBV4-1	.	TRBJ1-2	CASSPRRYGYTF
TRBV6-5	.	TRBJ2-3	CASSYSPTGITDTQYF
TRBV5-1	.	TRBJ2-5	CASSVGLLETQYF
TRBV19	.	TRBJ2-3	CASSISDLSTDTQYF
TRBV5-4	.	TRBJ2-3	CASSHREDSSSTDTQYF
TRBV28	.	TRBJ1-5	CASRSSNQPQHF
TRBV10-3	.	TRBJ1-3	CAISEQRDITHHIF
TRBV6-5	.	TRBJ1-2	CASSRTATNYGYTF
TRBV23-1	.	TRBJ2-3	CAGLRVGDTDTQYF
TRBV7-9	.	TRBJ1-3	CASSLGGAGNTIYF
TRBV4-2	.	TRBJ2-3	CASSQLADPDTQYF